The 20 T cell receptor beta chains below were found in one sample sequenced in a study of spatial heterogeneity in lung cancer. TCRdb passed the 5' RACE reads through MiXCR, listing each CDR3 protein once. The table includes 23,000 or so distinct CDR3 sequences, about 4.7% detected once. Stated time point: sample taken at primary tumor resection. The sample consisted of PBMCs, taken at surgery. The receptors shown here come from a male donor with early-stage non-small cell lung cancer.

By frequency in the sample, this clonotype is medium-sized. CDR3 DNA: TGCAGCGTTGAGGCTAACGACCAAGAGACCCAGTACTTC. This sequence encodes CSVEANDQETQYF. J is TRBJ2-5 and V is TRBV29-1, with unresolved D. Germline CDR1 is SQVTM and CDR2 is ANQGSEA. Between the trimmed V and J ends, which lost 3 bases and 0 bases, there was a span of 8 bases. The CDR3 loop spans 13 amino acids.

The rearrangement links TRBV19 to TRBJ2-3, with D unresolved. CDR3 size: 17 residues. Trimming pared 8 bases from V and 0 bases from J, leaving 21 bases between. Germline V CDR1 and CDR2: LNHDA, SQIVND (reference sequence). The CDR3 region is CASQTVEGFASTDTQYF. In nucleotides, the CDR3 is TGTGCCAGTCAAACAGTCGAAGGGTTCGCTAGCACAGATACGCAGTATTTT.

At least ten counts were recorded for this clonotype. The chain has TRBV20-1 and TRBJ2-7, with D possibly called TRBD1 or TRBD2 (5 bases each). Trimming took off 4 bases at V and 1 base at J, with 14 bases between the two ends. The V gene's germline CDR1 is DFQATT and CDR2 SNEGSKA (reference sequence). The CDR3 loop spans 14 amino acids. The CDR3 protein is CSAMGGGSSYEQYF. CDR3 DNA sequence: TGCAGTGCTATGGGTGGGGGATCATCCTACGAGCAGTACTTC.

CDR3 coding DNA: TGTGCCAGCAGCCGGGACTATCAGGGGGGGTTCGAGCAGTACTTC. Its translation: CASSRDYQGGFEQYF. This chain uses TRBV6-5 with TRBJ2-7; D tentatively reads TRBD1 or TRBD2 (7 bases each). This CDR3 is 15 amino acids long. Germline V lookup: CDR1 MNHEY, CDR2 SVGAGI. V gave up 6 bases and J gave up 6 bases, with 21 bases separating them.

This clonotype was observed at least ten times. The chain employs TRBV29-1 and TRBJ1-1, with TRBD1 matching over 7 bases. Germline V CDR1 and CDR2: SQVTM, ANQGSEA. The CDR3 covers 10 residues. After removal of 8 bases from V and 3 bases from J, the junction contained 0 bases not matched to a gene. The CDR3 region has the DNA TGCAGCACAGGGGACACTGAAGCTTTCTTT. The encoded protein is CSTGDTEAFF.

This clonotype was seen repeatedly, ten times or more. The chain links TRBV20-1 to TRBJ2-3; 7 nucleotides line up with TRBD2. Germline V gene data show CDR1 as DFQATT and CDR2 as SNEGSKA (reference sequence). CDR3 length: 15 residues. V lost 2 bases to trimming and J lost 6 bases; unmatched junction nucleotides: 11. CDR3 DNA sequence: TGCAGTGCTAGACAAGGAGGGAGGGCCTGGGATACGCAGTATTTT. Amino acid sequence: CSARQGGRAWDTQYF.

This clonotype was counted at least ten times. This rearrangement joins TRBV3-1 to TRBJ2-4, with TRBD1 matching over 11 bases. Germline loops: CDR1 LGHDT, CDR2 YNNKEL (reference sequence). The length of the CDR3 is 11 residues. V lost 8 bases and J lost 9; bases outside the gene matches: 0. The chain's CDR3 is CASGTGGIQYF. In DNA form, the CDR3 reads TGTGCCAGCGGGACAGGGGGCATTCAGTACTTC.

This clonotype was seen at least ten times. The rearrangement links TRBV18 to TRBJ2-1; TRBD2 matches 8 bases. V was pared by 6 bases and J by 3 bases, with 16 bases of the junction left unmatched. Germline CDR1 KGHSH, CDR2 LQKENI. This CDR3 has 18 residues. CDR3 sequence: CASSQGVASGSFYNEQFF. DNA for the CDR3: TGTGCCAGCTCCCAAGGGGTGGCGAGCGGGAGTTTCTACAATGAGCAGTTCTTC.

This clonotype occurred many times. The chain joins TRBV23-1 to TRBJ2-5; a weak D match, TRBD2 (6 bases). TRBV23-1 qualifies as an ORF whose function is uncertain. This CDR3 has 15 residues. V was trimmed by 4 bases and J by 4 bases, leaving 16 bases between them. The DNA for the CDR3 is TGCGCCAGCAGTCTCTCCGGGGCGCGGGGAGAGACCCAGTACTTC. Its protein is CASSLSGARGETQYF.

The chain employs TRBV19 and TRBJ2-2; D is unresolved. V was trimmed by 3 bases and J by 5 bases, leaving 7 bases between them. The CDR3 loop spans 13 amino acids. CDR1 and CDR2 from the germline V gene are LNHDA and SQIVND (reference sequence). In DNA, the CDR3 is TGTGCCAGTAGTATGGGGATTACCGGGGAGCTGTTTTTT. It encodes CASSMGITGELFF.

This clonotype was observed many times. This sequence joins TRBV7-9 and TRBJ2-7; possible D gene TRBD1, 5 bases. The CDR3 spans 15 residues. Germline V CDR1 and CDR2: SEHNR, FQNEAQ (reference sequence). Trimming took off 1 base at V and 0 bases at J, with 10 bases between the two ends. CDR3 sequence: CASSLGRVSSYEQYF. CDR3 DNA sequence: TGTGCCAGCAGCTTAGGCAGGGTTAGCTCCTACGAGCAGTACTTC.

This clonotype was detected many times. This sequence joins TRBV29-1 and TRBJ2-7; the D gene is possibly TRBD1 (6 bases). CDR1 is SQVTM, CDR2 ANQGSEA, per germline. This CDR3 comprises 12 residues. Trimming left V 3 bases short and J 5 bases short, with 11 bases between. The CDR3 region is CSVDRGVNEQYF. The DNA of the CDR3 is TGCAGCGTTGACAGGGGTGTCAACGAGCAGTACTTC.

This clonotype has a count of ten or more. The chain carries TRBV27 and TRBJ1-5; no firm D call. Trimming left V 3 bases short and J 7 bases short, with 1 base between. This CDR3 region has 10 residues. Germline V gene sequence: CDR1 MNHEY, CDR2 SMNVEV (reference sequence). Written as DNA, the CDR3 is TGTGCCAGCAGTTTCCAGCCCCAGCATTTT. Residues: CASSFQPQHF.

This clonotype has a count of ten or more. The chain links TRBV2 to TRBJ2-7, with D perhaps given as TRBD1 or TRBD2 (5 bases each). The V end lost 4 bases, the J end lost 3 bases, and 10 bases lay between the germline ends. The CDR3 loop spans 13 amino acids. CDR1 SNHLY and CDR2 FYNNEI come from the germline V gene. CDR3 sequence: CASSVEGLYEQYF. In nucleotides, the CDR3 is TGTGCCAGCAGTGTTGAGGGGCTCTACGAGCAGTACTTC. The variable domain in full, with the rest retrieved from reference TRBV2 and TRBJ2-7, is EPEVTQTPSHQVTQMGQEVILRCVPISNHLYFYWYRQILGQKVEFLVSFYNNEISEKSEIFDDQFSVERPDGSNFTLKIRSTKLEDSAMYFCASSVEGLYEQYFGPGTRLTVT.

This clonotype was seen repeatedly, ten times or more. V is TRBV9 and J is TRBJ2-1; the D is unclear. This CDR3 spans 15 amino acids. Trimming cost V 2 bases and J 9 bases, with 18 bases left between them. Germline V gene data show CDR1 as SGDLS and CDR2 as YYNGEE. CDR3 residues: CASSVGPAVGTEQFF. The CDR3, as DNA: TGTGCCAGCAGCGTCGGCCCAGCTGTAGGAACTGAGCAGTTCTTC.

This clonotype has at least ten counts. The chain recombines TRBV28 with TRBJ1-1, with D possibly matching TRBD1 (6 bases). The CDR3 totals 15 residues. Germline V gene sequence: CDR1 MDHEN, CDR2 SYDVKM. V lost 7 bases and J 0 bases, leaving 15 bases between the germline ends. Here the CDR3 DNA reads TGTGCCAGCACACAGGGCCCAACCATGAACACTGAAGCTTTCTTT. As protein: CASTQGPTMNTEAFF.

This clonotype is medium-sized in the sample. This chain joins TRBV20-1 and TRBJ2-4; 9 bases align to TRBD1. With 3 bases clipped from V and 0 bases from J, the junction kept 6 bases outside the gene matches. There are 16 residues in the CDR3. Germline values: CDR1 DFQATT, CDR2 SNEGSKA (reference sequence). This CDR3 is CSARMTGGLAKNIQYF. CDR3 DNA sequence: TGCAGTGCTAGGATGACAGGGGGGTTAGCCAAAAACATTCAGTACTTC.

Many counts were recorded for this clonotype. This sequence joins TRBV5-1 and TRBJ2-7; D is possibly TRBD2 (6 bases). The V gene's germline CDR1 is SGHRS and CDR2 YFSETQ. Trimming shortened V by 4 bases and J by 1 base, and 12 bases separated the two germline ends. The CDR3 runs to 14 residues. The CDR3 loop is CASSPWDSSYEQYF. The CDR3, as DNA: TGCGCCAGCAGCCCCTGGGACTCTTCCTACGAGCAGTACTTC. Filled out from reference TRBV5-1 and TRBJ2-7, the complete variable domain reads KAGVTQTPRYLIKTRGQQVTLSCSPISGHRSVSWYQQTPGQGLQFLFEYFSETQRNKGNFPGRFSGRQFSNSRSEMNVSTLELGDSALYLCASSPWDSSYEQYFGPGTRLTVT.

The sample holds many counts of this clonotype. This chain connects TRBV5-1 to TRBJ2-1; the match to TRBD2 covers 8 bases. With V trimmed by 6 bases and J by 3 bases, 14 bases remained unmatched. The germline V gene encodes CDR1 SGHRS and CDR2 YFSETQ. This CDR3 is 17 amino acids long. The CDR3 reads CASTRIGGTSGYNEQFF. For the CDR3, the DNA is TGCGCCAGCACCCGAATCGGGGGAACTAGCGGCTACAATGAGCAGTTCTTC.

This clonotype was observed many times. This rearrangement joins TRBV6-5 to TRBJ1-6; possible D gene TRBD1, 5 bases. The germline V and J ends were trimmed by 6 bases and 0 bases, with 18 bases remaining between them. The CDR3 loop spans 18 amino acids. Germline assignment: CDR1 MNHEY and CDR2 SVGAGI. This CDR3 reads CASSSGGLRSSYNSPLHF. CDR3 nucleotide sequence: TGTGCCAGCAGCTCGGGGGGACTCAGGAGCTCCTATAATTCACCCCTCCACTTT.